This TCR beta chain was retrieved from a study of cytomegalovirus exposure and HLA in healthy donors. Study-level points and caveats: Roughly uniform depth of sequencing across donors was assumed in presence/absence analyses. Being productive about 87% or about 30% of the time was typical of most TCR beta V segments in an earlier analysis.

Notes on this clone: Its antigen remains unknown.

This CDR3 spans 15 amino acids. Germline loops: CDR1 MNHEY, CDR2 SMNVEV (reference sequence). V was clipped by 5 bases and J by 6 bases; unmatched bases: 10. 60 Vbeta and 13 Jbeta primers were used in PCR. Data came from immunoSEQ multiplex PCR; TCRdb stores just in-frame clones and leaves some out. The listing contains 60,000 to 75,000 clones. Source material: PBMCs. The sequence came from a female donor in good health and CMV-seropositive. This chain joins TRBV27 and TRBJ1-2; 9 nucleotides line up with TRBD1. Here the CDR3 reads CASSLGTGNTNGYTF. The CDR3 region has the DNA TGTGCCAGCAGTCTAGGGACAGGGAACACGAATGGCTACACCTTC.